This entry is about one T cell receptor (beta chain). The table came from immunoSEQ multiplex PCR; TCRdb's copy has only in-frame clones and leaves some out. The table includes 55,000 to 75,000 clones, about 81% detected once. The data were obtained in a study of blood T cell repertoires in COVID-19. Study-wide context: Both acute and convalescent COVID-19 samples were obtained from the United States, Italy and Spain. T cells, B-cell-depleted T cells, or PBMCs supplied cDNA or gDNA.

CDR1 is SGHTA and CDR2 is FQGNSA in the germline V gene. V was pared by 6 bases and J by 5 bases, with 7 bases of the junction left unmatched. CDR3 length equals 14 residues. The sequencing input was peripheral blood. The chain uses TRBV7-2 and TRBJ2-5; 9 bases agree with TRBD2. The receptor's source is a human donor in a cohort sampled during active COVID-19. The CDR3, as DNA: TGTGCCAGCAGTCTTAGCGGGAGTGGCGAGACCCAGTACTTC. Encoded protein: CASSLSGSGETQYF.